The 15 T cell receptor beta chains below come from one sample, sequenced in a study of T cell responses to AZD1222 COVID-19 vaccine. Produced via immunoSEQ multiplex PCR; TCRdb's table is partial and in-frame only. The data show 100,000 to 150,000 clones, with approximately 92% seen just once and around 1.9% held by the top ten. This specimen was peripheral blood, taken 28 days after the second AZD1222 dose. These receptors were collected from an adult who received the AZD1222 COVID-19 vaccine.

The V gene is TRBV18, the J gene TRBJ1-1; 8 bases are shared with TRBD1. The V and J ends lost 3 bases and 3 bases, in that order; junction bases with no gene match: 3. Germline CDR1 KGHSH, CDR2 LQKENI. This CDR3 has 14 amino acids. The CDR3 DNA reads as TGTGCCAGCTCACCGGGACAGGTGGACACTGAAGCTTTCTTT. Its protein product is CASSPGQVDTEAFF.

This rearrangement joins TRBV24-1 to TRBJ1-2, with D possibly matching TRBD1 (6 bases). V dropped 1 base and J dropped 6 bases, with 11 bases sitting between them. CDR1 and CDR2 from the germline V gene are KGHDR and SFDVKD. The CDR3 is 14 amino acids. CDR3 amino acids: CATSDLGTTHGYTF. In DNA, the CDR3 is TGTGCCACCAGTGATTTAGGGACAACTCATGGCTACACCTTC.

The V gene is TRBV10-3, the J gene TRBJ2-3, with TRBD1 matching 7 bases. Germline CDR1 reads ENHRY; CDR2 reads SYGVKD. This CDR3 region has 16 residues. With V trimmed by 7 bases and J by 3 bases, 13 bases remained unmatched. This CDR3 reads CAIKTGTAFSTDTQYF. In DNA form, the CDR3 reads TGTGCCATCAAGACCGGGACAGCGTTTAGTACAGATACGCAGTATTTT.

This clone has just one count. The chain has TRBV5-6 and TRBJ2-7, with 7 bases aligning to TRBD1. Trimming at V came to 6 bases and at J to 3 bases, leaving 9 bases not matched to a gene. The CDR3 covers 14 residues. Germline V lookup: CDR1 SGHDT, CDR2 YYEEEE. This CDR3 reads CASTLQGRGYEQYF. The CDR3 DNA reads TGTGCCAGCACCCTACAGGGGAGAGGCTACGAGCAGTACTTC.

This sequence joins TRBV20-1 and TRBJ2-7; TRBD2 matches 7 bases. This CDR3 has 15 residues. J gave up 3 bases and V 3 bases, and 11 bases lay outside the gene matches. Germline CDR1 DFQATT, CDR2 SNEGSKA (reference sequence). In DNA form, the CDR3 reads TGCAGTGCTAGTTTCGAAGCGGGACTACTCTACGAGCAGTACTTC. This encodes CSASFEAGLLYEQYF.

V is TRBV12-5 and J is TRBJ1-5, with a possible D match to TRBD1 (5 bases). The V end was cut by 7 bases, the J end by 0 bases, with 19 bases between. The CDR3 contains 17 residues. Germline V gives CDR1 LGHNT, CDR2 FRNRAP. The CDR3 protein is CASAIPGASDSNQPQHF. The CDR3 DNA reads TGTGCTAGTGCAATTCCTGGGGCCAGTGATAGCAATCAGCCCCAGCATTTT.

This clone was counted between two and nine times. This sequence joins TRBV7-9 and TRBJ1-2; D gene uncertain. From germline, CDR1 is SEHNR and CDR2 FQNEAQ (reference sequence). The CDR3 is 12 residues long. V was cut by 1 base and J by 10 bases, with 10 bases left in between. CDR3 amino acids: CASSLEGSIYTF. The CDR3 DNA sequence: TGTGCCAGCAGCTTAGAAGGGAGTATCTACACCTTC. Supplemented by reference TRBV7-9 and TRBJ1-2, the full variable domain reads DTGVSQNPRHKITKRGQNVTFRCDPISEHNRLYWYRQTLGQGPEFLTYFQNEAQLEKSRLLSDRFSAERPKGSFSTLEIQRTEQGDSAMYLCASSLEGSIYTFGSGTRLTVV.

The chain combines TRBV3-1 (or the pseudogene TRBV3-2) with TRBJ1-1, with no clear D. Germline assignment: CDR1 LGHDT and CDR2 YNNKEL (reference sequence). Trimming pared 1 base from V and 6 bases from J, leaving 12 bases between. The CDR3 consists of 14 residues. The CDR3 loop is CASSQVNWEAEAFF. DNA of the CDR3: TGTGCCAGCAGCCAAGTAAACTGGGAGGCTGAAGCTTTCTTT.

The rearrangement uses TRBV14 and TRBJ1-3; unclear D gene. V shed 1 base and J shed 0 bases, with 7 bases lying between them. The CDR3 length is 15 residues. Germline V lookup: CDR1 SGHDN, CDR2 FVKESK. The chain's CDR3 is CASSQVHSSGNTIYF. The DNA for the CDR3 is TGTGCCAGCAGCCAAGTACACTCCTCTGGAAACACCATATATTTT.

The CDR3 here is CASSEGGPIYF. The CDR3 DNA reads TGCGCCAGCTCGGAGGGGGGGCCCATATATTTT. The chain is built from TRBV10-2 and TRBJ1-3; D perhaps matches TRBD1 (6 bases). This CDR3 has 11 residues. Germline V lookup: CDR1 WSHSY, CDR2 SAAADI. V was pared by 8 bases and J by 11 bases, with 13 bases between.

The V and J genes are TRBV6-1 and TRBJ2-3, with D possibly TRBD2 on 6 matching bases. The CDR3 contains 14 residues. Germline V gene sequence: CDR1 MNHNS, CDR2 SASEGT. With 2 bases removed from V and 0 bases from J, the gap between germline ends came to 6 bases. The CDR3 loop reads CASSERGSTDTQYF. The CDR3 DNA sequence: TGTGCCAGCAGTGAACGGGGGAGCACAGATACGCAGTATTTT.

Only one count was recorded for this clone. This chain connects TRBV7-3 to TRBJ1-1, with D tentatively TRBD1 (5 bases). Trimming left V 1 base short and J 5 bases short, with 11 bases between. Germline lookup yields CDR1 SGHTA and CDR2 FQGTGA. CDR3 length: 14 residues. CDR3 sequence: CASSLRGGRTEAFF. CDR3 bases: TGTGCCAGCAGCTTAAGGGGGGGTAGGACTGAAGCTTTCTTT.

The chain carries TRBV12-3 or TRBV12-4 and TRBJ1-2; no reliable D call. The CDR3 is made up of 12 amino acids. V shed 10 bases and J shed 4 bases, with 13 bases lying between them. This CDR3 is CATSASSYGYTF. The CDR3 nucleotides are TGTGCCACGTCCGCCTCATCCTATGGCTACACCTTC.

The CDR3: CASSLRLVPRDSYEQYV. The DNA of the CDR3 is TGCGCCAGCAGCTTACGGCTCGTACCCCGGGACAGCTACGAGCAGTACGTC. The chain combines TRBV5-1 with TRBJ2-7, with 7 bases matching TRBD1. Germline CDR1 reads SGHRS; CDR2 reads YFSETQ. This CDR3 is 17 amino acids long. V shed 2 bases and J 3 bases; nucleotides not matched to a gene: 14.

The V and J genes are TRBV5-6 and TRBJ1-2; D might be TRBD1 (5 bases). This CDR3 region has 14 residues. The V gene lost 2 bases and the J gene lost 8 bases, with 16 bases spanning the gap. Germline loops: CDR1 SGHDT, CDR2 YYEEEE. For the CDR3, the DNA is TGTGCCAGCAGCTTTGGGACGGGGCTTGAGGGCTACACCTTC. Amino acids: CASSFGTGLEGYTF.